A selection of T cell receptor beta chains follows, all from one sample in a study of blood T cell repertoires in COVID-19. This table comes from immunoSEQ multiplex PCR, and its TCRdb copy is limited to in-frame clones, with some not included. Here the sample spans some 340,000 clones, 85% being singletons. Material: peripheral blood. These receptors were collected from a woman under 30 with acute or convalescent COVID-19. CDR3s leave out the opening cysteine and the closing phenylalanine or tryptophan.

TRBJ1-3 | 12 | TRBV6-5 | ASSYSTSGDTIY
TRBJ1-1 | 11 | TRBV19 | ASSIGENTEAF
TRBJ2-5 | 16 | TRBV11-2 | ASSHLGAQGGYQETQY
TRBJ2-7 | 17 | TRBV30 | AWSVQFRPPGLPPYEQY
TRBJ2-7 | 12 | TRBV9 | ASSVEGTDYEQY
TRBJ1-4 | 13 | TRBV7-2 | ASSLGQGRGEKLF
TRBJ2-7 | 12 | TRBV29-1 | SVEGTSGRHEQY
TRBJ1-4 | 13 | TRBV5-1 | ASSDGQGAGEKLF
TRBJ1-2 | 11 | TRBV19 | ASSIQGIDGYT
TRBJ1-5 | 11 | TRBV2 | ASKRDSNQPQH
TRBJ1-5 | 12 | TRBV2 | ASSEAELNQPQH
TRBJ2-4 | 15 | TRBV3-1/TRBV3-2 | ASSPFQQGLGKNIQY
TRBJ2-7 | 12 | TRBV6-5 | ASSTLERGYEQY
TRBJ2-7 | 12 | TRBV19 | ASRMTGGDYEQY
TRBJ1-1 | 16 | TRBV15 | ATSRGGNRVGLDTEAF
TRBJ1-1 | 11 | TRBV18 | ASSGQANTEAF
TRBJ1-1 | 11 | TRBV6-5 | AGQGGVHTEAF
TRBJ2-5 | 11 | TRBV6-6 | ASNPGDLETQY
TRBJ1-2 | 11 | TRBV21-1 | ASSIRDRGGYT
TRBJ1-4 | 12 | TRBV7-9 | ASSYEQGNEKLF
TRBJ1-4 | 11 | TRBV12-3/TRBV12-4 | ASSDSANEKLF
TRBJ2-7 | 14 | TRBV6-1 | ASSEIRASGLREQY
TRBJ1-2 | 11 | TRBV6-5 | ASRRTDNYGYT
TRBJ2-7 | 13 | TRBV5-1 | ASSFALAGKYEQY
TRBJ2-5 | 13 | TRBV19 | ASSPLPGFQETQY
TRBJ2-5 | 14 | TRBV7-7 | ASSERAGGAKETQY
TRBJ2-1 | 12 | TRBV5-1 | ASSSSGASNEQF
TRBJ2-1 | 9 | TRBV12-3/TRBV12-4 | ASSRGLETF
TRBJ2-2 | 11 | TRBV6-5 | ASSYGETGELF
TRBJ1-3 | 13 | TRBV5-1 | ASSPGLPSGNTIY
TRBJ1-2 | 13 | TRBV11-2 | ASSSPTGGVYGYT
TRBJ1-6 | 12 | TRBV3-1/TRBV3-2 | ASMTAAYNSPLH
TRBJ2-7 | 12 | TRBV5-6 | ASSQGRGLDEQY
TRBJ2-5 | 13 | TRBV5-6 | ASSLDLAAEETQY
TRBJ2-2 | 12 | TRBV19 | ASTRSTNTGELF
TRBJ1-1 | 12 | TRBV7-8 | ASSLRSGFTEAF
TRBJ1-3 | 12 | TRBV28 | ASSLPGRGNTIY
TRBJ2-3 | 14 | TRBV7-9 | ASSFPQGSSTDTQY
TRBJ1-1 | 12 | TRBV5-1 | ASSFYTPNTEAF
TRBJ2-3 | 12 | TRBV7-2 | ASSQNPSGNTQY
TRBJ2-3 | 12 | TRBV2 | ASSETGSGDTQY